This passage covers 11 T cell receptor beta chains from one sample sequenced in a study of T cell responses to AZD1222 COVID-19 vaccine. Profiled with immunoSEQ multiplex PCR; TCRdb holds only in-frame clones, not every one. Seen here are some 120,000 clones, approximately 88% observed once, and the top ten hold 5% to 6%. Source: peripheral blood, taken on day 0 of AZD1222 vaccination. These receptors originate from an adult in good health.

The gene calls are TRBV19 and TRBJ1-4, with TRBD1 identical over 12 bases. After removal of 2 bases from V and 15 bases from J, the junction contained 10 bases not matched to a gene. Per germline, CDR1 LNHDA and CDR2 SQIVND (reference sequence). The CDR3 contains 15 residues. Here the CDR3 reads CASSILRDRGPPVFF. As DNA, the CDR3 is TGTGCCAGTAGTATACTCCGGGACAGGGGGCCTCCTGTGTTTTTT.

This sequence joins TRBV7-9 and TRBJ2-7; TRBD2 agrees at 9 bases. V shed 0 bases, J shed 5 bases, and the junction held 5 bases outside the gene matches. In germline, CDR1 is SEHNR, CDR2 FQNEAQ (reference sequence). CDR3 length: 15 amino acids. CDR3 DNA: TGTGCCAGCAGCTTAGCGTCGGGACTAGCCCACGAGCAGTACTTC. Translating it yields CASSLASGLAHEQYF. Filled out from reference TRBV7-9 and TRBJ2-7, the complete variable domain reads DTGVSQNPRHKITKRGQNVTFRCDPISEHNRLYWYRQTLGQGPEFLTYFQNEAQLEKSRLLSDRFSAERPKGSFSTLEIQRTEQGDSAMYLCASSLASGLAHEQYFGPGTRLTVT.

The J gene is TRBJ1-2, the V gene TRBV5-6; D gene uncertain. V lost 2 bases and J lost 1, with 9 bases in between. The germline V gene has CDR1 SGHDT and CDR2 YYEEEE. The CDR3 runs 14 residues. This chain's CDR3 is CASSFGSFNYGYTF. The CDR3 nucleotides read TGTGCCAGCAGCTTCGGATCCTTTAACTATGGCTACACCTTC. Supplemented by reference TRBV5-6 and TRBJ1-2, the full variable domain reads DAGVTQSPTHLIKTRGQQVTLRCSPKSGHDTVSWYQQALGQGPQFIFQYYEEEERQRGNFPDRFSGHQFPNYSSELNVNALLLGDSALYLCASSFGSFNYGYTFGSGTRLTVV.

The CDR3 nucleotides read TGTGCCAGCAGCGAGGGACACTACACCGGGGAGCTGTTTTTT. Encoded protein: CASSEGHYTGELFF. The chain couples TRBV2 to TRBJ2-2, with D possibly TRBD1 on 6 matching bases. The CDR3 runs to 14 residues. V gave up 6 bases and J gave up 3 bases, with 11 bases separating them. From germline, CDR1 is SNHLY and CDR2 FYNNEI.

The chain couples TRBV7-9 to TRBJ2-1, with TRBD2 matching 9 bases. J gave up 6 bases and V 3 bases, and 6 bases lay outside the gene matches. This CDR3 is built from 15 residues. Germline V gene sequence: CDR1 SEHNR, CDR2 FQNEAQ (reference sequence). The CDR3 DNA sequence: TGTGCCAGCAGCTTCTTAGCGGGGGTTTCCAATGAGCAGTTCTTC. Translation: CASSFLAGVSNEQFF.

The CDR3 nucleotides read TGTGCCAGCAGCCAAGAACTCATTGGGGGAAGTACTGAAGCTTTCTTT. Its translation is CASSQELIGGSTEAFF. The V gene is TRBV4-2, the J gene TRBJ1-1, with D possibly TRBD1 on 5 matching bases. V was shortened by 0 bases and J by 5 bases, with 16 bases between the two germline ends. CDR1 is LGHNA and CDR2 is YNFKEQ in the germline V gene. The length of the CDR3 is 16 residues.

This chain connects TRBV11-2 to TRBJ2-7; 9 bases line up with TRBD1. Unmatched junction bases numbered 7, after V lost 0 bases and J lost 4 bases. CDR1 is SGHAT, CDR2 FQNNGV, per germline. The CDR3 extends over 16 amino acids. For the CDR3, the DNA is TGTGCCAGCAGCTTAGATATGGGACAGGGTATATACGAGCAGTACTTC. Translation: CASSLDMGQGIYEQYF.

This rearrangement joins TRBV11-1 to TRBJ1-1; 8 bases fit TRBD1. Germline CDR1 SGHAT, CDR2 FQDESV (reference sequence). CDR3 size: 17 residues. V shed 0 bases, J shed 0 bases, and the junction held 6 bases outside the gene matches. CDR3 amino acids: CASSLALGTGVNTEAFF. Written as DNA, the CDR3 is TGTGCCAGCAGCTTAGCGCTCGGGACAGGAGTGAACACTGAAGCTTTCTTT.

The chain is built from TRBV5-4 and TRBJ1-2, with TRBD1 as a possible D gene (5 bases). Between the trimmed V and J ends, which lost 3 bases and 2 bases, there was a span of 17 bases. Germline-derived CDR1 and CDR2 are SGHNT and YYREEE (reference sequence). The CDR3 runs 16 residues. This CDR3 reads CASSSATIGVNYGYTF. In DNA, the CDR3 is TGTGCCAGCAGCTCGGCAACCATAGGGGTCAACTATGGCTACACCTTC.

This chain joins TRBV19 and TRBJ1-1; D call uncertain. Trimming took 1 base from V and 0 from J, leaving 6 bases between them. CDR3 length equals 14 residues. Germline V lookup: CDR1 LNHDA, CDR2 SQIVND (reference sequence). In nucleotides, the CDR3 is TGTGCCAGTAGTATAGCACAGCTGAACACTGAAGCTTTCTTT. It codes for CASSIAQLNTEAFF.

The V gene is TRBV12-2, the J gene TRBJ1-3. TRBV12-2 is classified as a pseudogene. There are 15 residues in the CDR3. The CDR3 spells CASRYLEGPGNTIYF. DNA for the CDR3: TGTGCAAGTCGCTACCTGGAGGGTCCTGGAAACACCATATATTTT.